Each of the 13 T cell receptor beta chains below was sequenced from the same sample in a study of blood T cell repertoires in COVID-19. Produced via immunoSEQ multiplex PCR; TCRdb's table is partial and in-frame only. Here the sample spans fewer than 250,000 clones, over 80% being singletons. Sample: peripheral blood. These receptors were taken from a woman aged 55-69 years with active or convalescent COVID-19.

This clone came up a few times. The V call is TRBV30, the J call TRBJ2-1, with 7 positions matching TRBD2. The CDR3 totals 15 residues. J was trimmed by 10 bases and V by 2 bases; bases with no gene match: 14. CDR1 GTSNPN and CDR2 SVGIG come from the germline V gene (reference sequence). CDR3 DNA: TGTGCCTGGAGTATCCTAGCGGCCCCTCTGGAAGAGCAGTTCTTC. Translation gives CAWSILAAPLEEQFF. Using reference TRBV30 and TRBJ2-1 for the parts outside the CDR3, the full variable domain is SQTIHQWPATLVQPVGSPLSLECTVEGTSNPNLYWYRQAAGRGLQLLFYSVGIGQISSEVPQNLSASRPQDRQFILSSKKLLLSDSGFYLCAWSILAAPLEEQFFGPGTRLTVL.

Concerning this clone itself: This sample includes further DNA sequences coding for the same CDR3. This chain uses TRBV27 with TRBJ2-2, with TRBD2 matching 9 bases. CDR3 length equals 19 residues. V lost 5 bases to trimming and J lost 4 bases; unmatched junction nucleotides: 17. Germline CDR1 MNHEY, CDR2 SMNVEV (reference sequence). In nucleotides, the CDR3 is TGTGCCAGCAGTCCCACGGGACTAGCAGGAGAACTTGGCACCGGGGAGCTGTTTTTT. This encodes CASSPTGLAGELGTGELFF.

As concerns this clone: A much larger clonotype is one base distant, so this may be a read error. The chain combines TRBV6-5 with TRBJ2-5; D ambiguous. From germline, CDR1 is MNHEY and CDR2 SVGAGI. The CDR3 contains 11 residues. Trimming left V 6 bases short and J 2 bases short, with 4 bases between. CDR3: CASSLQETQYF. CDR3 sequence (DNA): TGTGCCAGCAGCCTACAAGAGACCCAGTACTTC.

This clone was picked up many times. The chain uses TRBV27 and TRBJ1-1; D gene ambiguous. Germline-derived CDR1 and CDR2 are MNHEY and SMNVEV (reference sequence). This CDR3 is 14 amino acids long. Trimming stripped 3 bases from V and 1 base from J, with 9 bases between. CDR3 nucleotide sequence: TGTGCCAGCAGTTTCTCCACAGCGAACACTGAAGCTTTCTTT. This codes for CASSFSTANTEAFF.

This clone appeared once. CDR3 in DNA: TGTGCCAGCAGCTCAATAGGACTAAGCACAGATACGCAGTATTTT. Amino acid sequence: CASSSIGLSTDTQYF. This chain joins TRBV5-8 and TRBJ2-3, with D tentatively TRBD2 (6 bases). There are 15 residues in the CDR3. Trimming shortened V by 3 bases and J by 0 bases, and 11 bases separated the two germline ends. Per the germline V gene, CDR1 is SGHTS and CDR2 is YDEGEE.

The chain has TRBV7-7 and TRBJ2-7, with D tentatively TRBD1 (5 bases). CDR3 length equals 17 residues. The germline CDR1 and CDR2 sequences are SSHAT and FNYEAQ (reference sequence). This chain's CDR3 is CASSPPAAGQGSYEQYV. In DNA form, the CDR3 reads TGTGCTAGCAGCCCCCCGGCGGCCGGGCAGGGCTCCTACGAGCAGTACGTC.

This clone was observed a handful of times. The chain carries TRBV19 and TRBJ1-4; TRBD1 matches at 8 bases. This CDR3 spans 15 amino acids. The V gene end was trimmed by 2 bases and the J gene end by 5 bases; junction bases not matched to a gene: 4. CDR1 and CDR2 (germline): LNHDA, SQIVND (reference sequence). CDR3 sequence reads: CASSIQGAVNEKLFF. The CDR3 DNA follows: TGTGCCAGTAGTATACAGGGGGCCGTAAATGAAAAACTGTTTTTT.

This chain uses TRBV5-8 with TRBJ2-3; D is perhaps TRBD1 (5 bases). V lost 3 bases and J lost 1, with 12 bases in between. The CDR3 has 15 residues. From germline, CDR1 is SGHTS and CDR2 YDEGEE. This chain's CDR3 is CASSSQGRGTDTQYF. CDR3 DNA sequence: TGTGCCAGCAGCTCCCAGGGCAGGGGCACAGATACGCAGTATTTT.

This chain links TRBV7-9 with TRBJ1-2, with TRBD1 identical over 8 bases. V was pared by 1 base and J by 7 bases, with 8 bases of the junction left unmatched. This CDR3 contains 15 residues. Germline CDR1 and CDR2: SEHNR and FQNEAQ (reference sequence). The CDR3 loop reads CASSLEGTGGFGYTF. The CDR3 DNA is TGTGCCAGCAGCTTAGAAGGGACAGGAGGCTTTGGCTACACCTTC.

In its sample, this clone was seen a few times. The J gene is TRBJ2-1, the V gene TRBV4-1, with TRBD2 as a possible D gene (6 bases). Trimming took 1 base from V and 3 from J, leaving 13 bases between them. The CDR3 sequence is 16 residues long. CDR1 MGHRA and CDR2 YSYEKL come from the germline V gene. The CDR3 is CASSQGLALGYNEQFF. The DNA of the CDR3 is TGCGCCAGCAGCCAAGGTCTAGCGCTTGGCTACAATGAGCAGTTCTTC.

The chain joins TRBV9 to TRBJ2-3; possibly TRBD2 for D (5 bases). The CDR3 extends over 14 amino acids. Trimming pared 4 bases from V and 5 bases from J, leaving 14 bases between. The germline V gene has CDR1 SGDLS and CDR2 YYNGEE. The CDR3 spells CASSLASGGDTQYF. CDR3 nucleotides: TGTGCCAGCAGCCTAGCCAGTGGAGGAGATACGCAGTATTTT.

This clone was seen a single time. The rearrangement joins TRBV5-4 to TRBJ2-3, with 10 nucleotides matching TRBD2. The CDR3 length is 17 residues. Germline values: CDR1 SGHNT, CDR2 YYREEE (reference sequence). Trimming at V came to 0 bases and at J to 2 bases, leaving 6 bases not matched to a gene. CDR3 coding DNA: TGTGCCAGCAGCTTGGCCGTAGCGGGGGGCAACACAGATACGCAGTATTTT. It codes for CASSLAVAGGNTDTQYF.

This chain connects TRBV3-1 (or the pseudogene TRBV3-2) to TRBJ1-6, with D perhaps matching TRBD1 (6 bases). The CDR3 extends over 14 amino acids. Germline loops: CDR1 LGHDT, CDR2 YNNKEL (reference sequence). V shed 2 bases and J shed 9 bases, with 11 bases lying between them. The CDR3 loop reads CASSQTGQRSPLHF. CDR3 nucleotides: TGTGCCAGCAGCCAAACAGGGCAACGTTCACCCCTCCACTTT.